This T cell receptor beta chain emerged from a study of T cell changes during pregnancy in multiple sclerosis. The trim removed 5 bases at V and 0 bases at J, leaving 12 bases unmatched. This CDR3 region has 17 residues. Germline CDR1 reads MNHEY; CDR2 reads SMNVEV (reference sequence). The repertoire was sequenced with immunoSEQ multiplex PCR; TCRdb's copy has only in-frame clones and lacks some. In the table there are about 49,000 clones, roughly 94% of which are singletons. The source of this sequence is a female donor with multiple sclerosis, enrolled in a pregnancy study. This chain uses TRBV27 with TRBJ1-1; 7 bases line up with TRBD1. The sample consisted of CD8+ T cells from peripheral blood mononuclear cells, taken before pregnancy. CDR3: CASSETGLYWMNTEAFF. The CDR3 DNA sequence: TGTGCCAGCAGTGAGACAGGGTTGTATTGGATGAACACTGAAGCTTTCTTT.